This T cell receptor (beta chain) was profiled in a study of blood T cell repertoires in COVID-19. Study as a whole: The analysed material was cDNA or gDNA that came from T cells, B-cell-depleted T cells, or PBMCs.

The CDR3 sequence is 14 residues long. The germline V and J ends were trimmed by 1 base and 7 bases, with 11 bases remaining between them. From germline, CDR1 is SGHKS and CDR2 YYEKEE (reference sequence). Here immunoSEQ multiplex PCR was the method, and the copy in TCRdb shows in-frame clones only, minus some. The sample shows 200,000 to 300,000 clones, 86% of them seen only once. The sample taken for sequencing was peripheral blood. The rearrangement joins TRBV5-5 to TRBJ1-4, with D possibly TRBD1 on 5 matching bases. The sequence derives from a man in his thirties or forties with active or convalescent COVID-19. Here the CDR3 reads CASSLTGGVEKLFF. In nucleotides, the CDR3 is TGTGCCAGCAGCTTGACCGGGGGGGTTGAAAAACTGTTTTTT.